This entry lists 3 T cell receptor beta chains sequenced from one sample in a study of blood T cell repertoires in COVID-19. Method: immunoSEQ multiplex PCR; TCRdb's copy keeps in-frame clones and lacks some. The repertoire holds about 410,000 clones, with more than 80% as singletons. Sequencing used peripheral blood. The receptor set was obtained from a woman aged 25 to 45 with active or convalescent COVID-19.

The chain uses TRBV5-1 and TRBJ1-1, with 9 positions matching TRBD1. The CDR3 loop spans 13 amino acids. Losses at the gene ends were 4 bases for V and 6 bases for J; bases not matched to a gene: 4. Germline V CDR1 and CDR2: SGHRS, YFSETQ. The CDR3 coding sequence is TGCGCCAGCAGCACAGGGGGCTTCTCTGAAGCTTTCTTT. Translated: CASSTGGFSEAFF.

The rearrangement uses TRBV5-1 and TRBJ2-7; 9 bases fit TRBD1. Trimming removed 1 base from V and 1 base from J; junction bases left unmatched: 12. The CDR3 has 18 amino acids. CDR1 and CDR2 from the germline V gene are SGHRS and YFSETQ. The CDR3 DNA is TGCGCCAGCAGCTTGTCACCTACGACGACAGGGGGGTCCTACGAGCAGTACTTC. Protein: CASSLSPTTTGGSYEQYF. Together with reference TRBV5-1 and TRBJ2-7, the CDR3 gives the full variable domain: KAGVTQTPRYLIKTRGQQVTLSCSPISGHRSVSWYQQTPGQGLQFLFEYFSETQRNKGNFPGRFSGRQFSNSRSEMNVSTLELGDSALYLCASSLSPTTTGGSYEQYFGPGTRLTVT.

This clone was recorded a few times. Other DNA sequences of this sample code for an identical CDR3. This chain joins TRBV19 and TRBJ2-3, with a weak D call TRBD2 (6 bases). This CDR3 has 14 amino acids. The V gene lost 3 bases and the J gene lost 3 bases, with 10 bases spanning the gap. The germline CDR1 and CDR2 sequences are LNHDA and SQIVND (reference sequence). CDR3 DNA: TGTGCCAGTAGTATTGCGGGGAATACAGATACGCAGTATTTT. It specifies CASSIAGNTDTQYF. The whole variable domain, filled in from reference TRBV19 and TRBJ2-3, reads DGGITQSPKYLFRKEGQNVTLSCEQNLNHDAMYWYRQDPGQGLRLIYYSQIVNDFQKGDIAEGYSVSREKKESFPLTVTSAQKNPTAFYLCASSIAGNTDTQYFGPGTRLTVL.